Listed here are 27 T cell receptor beta chains from one sample, sequenced in a study of shared clonotypes between healthy human individuals. The naive CD8 fraction comprised CD45RO-negative cells positively selected for CCR7 and excluded terminally differentiated effector memory CD45RA+ cells. Measured with immunoSEQ multiplex PCR; TCRdb has only the in-frame clones, and not every one. The sample carries 2 million to 2.5 million clones, 85% to 95% recorded once. The sample was naive CD8+ T cells sorted from blood. The source is a man younger than 30 in good health.

The chain carries TRBV4-2 and TRBJ2-1; TRBD2 is a possible D gene (7 bases). Trimming cost V 0 bases and J 8 bases, with 17 bases left between them. CDR3 length equals 16 residues. Germline CDR1 is LGHNA and CDR2 is YNFKEQ. CDR3 DNA sequence: TGTGCCAGCAGCCAAGATTACGGGGGGCTCTCAGATGAGCAGTTCTTC. Amino acid sequence: CASSQDYGGLSDEQFF.

In this sample, this clone turned up a few times. The identical CDR3 is also encoded by other nucleotide sequences in the sample. The CDR3 nucleotides read TGTGCCAGCAGCTTGGGGGGCGTTGAGCAGTACTTC. As protein: CASSLGGVEQYF. The chain is built from TRBV5-6 and TRBJ2-7; maybe TRBD1 (5 bases). The CDR3 loop spans 12 amino acids. Deletions cut 0 bases from V and 7 bases from J, with 8 bases between. In germline, CDR1 is SGHDT, CDR2 YYEEEE.

The V and J genes are TRBV2 and TRBJ2-5; D perhaps matches TRBD1 (6 bases). V was cut by 9 bases and J by 5 bases, with 10 bases left in between. This CDR3 is built from 11 residues. The germline V gene has CDR1 SNHLY and CDR2 FYNNEI. This CDR3 reads CASVQGETQYF. Here the CDR3 DNA reads TGTGCCAGTGTTCAGGGGGAGACCCAGTACTTC. Full variable domain (outside the CDR3, taken from reference TRBV2 and TRBJ2-5): EPEVTQTPSHQVTQMGQEVILRCVPISNHLYFYWYRQILGQKVEFLVSFYNNEISEKSEIFDDQFSVERPDGSNFTLKIRSTKLEDSAMYFCASVQGETQYFGPGTRLLVL.

This clone is a singleton in its sample. V is TRBV15 and J is TRBJ1-1; weak D call: TRBD1 (5 bases). V was clipped by 1 base and J by 3 bases, with 6 bases between them. Germline values: CDR1 LNHNV, CDR2 YYDKDF (reference sequence). The CDR3 sequence is 13 residues long. DNA of the CDR3: TGTGCCACCAGCAGAGGAGGGGACACTGAAGCTTTCTTT. Its protein is CATSRGGDTEAFF.

This chain links TRBV2 with TRBJ2-7; 10 bases map to TRBD1. The CDR3 contains 15 residues. Per germline, CDR1 SNHLY and CDR2 FYNNEI. With 4 bases clipped from V and 5 bases from J, the junction kept 8 bases outside the gene matches. CDR3 sequence: CASSGDRGVVDEQYF. CDR3 DNA: TGTGCCAGCAGTGGGGACAGGGGAGTGGTAGACGAGCAGTACTTC.

In regard to this clone: Other nucleotide sequences from this sample produce the same CDR3. The J gene is TRBJ2-3, the V gene TRBV7-9; D remains ambiguous. Trimming removed 1 base from V and 8 bases from J, with 7 bases in between. CDR1 and CDR2 (germline): SEHNR, FQNEAQ (reference sequence). The CDR3 has 12 amino acids. The CDR3 protein is CASSLDLGTQYF. DNA for the CDR3: TGTGCCAGCAGCTTAGATCTGGGTACGCAGTATTTT.

The genes are TRBV9 and TRBJ2-3, with a possible D match to TRBD2 (6 bases). The CDR3 sequence is 20 residues long. Deletions cut 3 bases from V and 0 bases from J, with 26 bases between. Germline values: CDR1 SGDLS, CDR2 YYNGEE. This chain's CDR3 is CASSGHVTSPNLPSTDTQYF. DNA of the CDR3: TGTGCCAGCAGCGGACACGTTACTAGCCCTAACTTACCTAGCACAGATACGCAGTATTTT.

Regarding this clone: At the DNA level, this CDR3 is encoded by other sequences in the same sample as well. The gene calls are TRBV9 and TRBJ2-7; 8 bases map to TRBD1. Germline V gives CDR1 SGDLS, CDR2 YYNGEE. V shed 0 bases, J shed 0 bases, and the junction held 5 bases outside the gene matches. The CDR3 runs 16 residues. DNA of the CDR3: TGTGCCAGCAGCGTAGGAGGGACAGGTTCCTCCTACGAGCAGTACTTC. This gives the protein CASSVGGTGSSYEQYF.

V is TRBV9 and J is TRBJ2-1; D remains unclear. CDR1 SGDLS and CDR2 YYNGEE come from the germline V gene. This CDR3 is 15 amino acids long. V lost 3 bases to trimming and J lost 0 bases, with 10 bases between them. The CDR3 loop reads CASSGHSSSYNEQFF. The CDR3 nucleotides are TGTGCCAGCAGCGGCCACTCGAGCTCCTACAATGAGCAGTTCTTC.

This clone was seen just once. The genes are TRBV7-2 and TRBJ2-5; the match to TRBD2 covers 13 bases. Germline CDR1 is SGHTA and CDR2 is FQGNSA. Trimming took 4 bases from V and 1 from J; bases not matched to a gene: 3. The CDR3 runs 16 residues. CDR3 protein: CASSSTSGGLQETQYF. In nucleotides, the CDR3 is TGTGCCAGCAGCTCGACTAGCGGGGGGCTCCAAGAGACCCAGTACTTC.

The chain has TRBV7-2 and TRBJ2-1; 9 nucleotides line up with TRBD2. Trimming at V came to 8 bases and at J to 5 bases, leaving 13 bases not matched to a gene. The length of the CDR3 is 16 residues. The germline V gene encodes CDR1 SGHTA and CDR2 FQGNSA. CDR3 coding DNA: TGTGCCAGCGCGTTGGGGGGACTAGCTTCTAACAATGAGCAGTTCTTC. Amino acid sequence: CASALGGLASNNEQFF.

This chain connects TRBV7-2 to TRBJ2-1, with 10 bases identical to TRBD2. The ends lost 5 bases at V and 0 bases at J; junction bases unmatched: 13. Per the germline V gene, CDR1 is SGHTA and CDR2 is FQGNSA. The CDR3 covers 19 residues. As DNA, the CDR3 is TGTGCCAGCAGCCAACTAGCGGGGCAAACTCTGAGCTCCTACAATGAGCAGTTCTTC. As protein: CASSQLAGQTLSSYNEQFF. Full variable domain (rest looked up from reference TRBV7-2 and TRBJ2-1): GAGVSQSPSNKVTEKGKDVELRCDPISGHTALYWYRQSLGQGLEFLIYFQGNSAPDKSGLPSDRFSAERTGGSVSTLTIQRTQQEDSAVYLCASSQLAGQTLSSYNEQFFGPGTRLTVL.

The J gene is TRBJ2-5, the V gene TRBV30; 8 nucleotides agree with TRBD2. This CDR3 region has 15 residues. CDR1 is GTSNPN and CDR2 is SVGIG in the germline V gene (reference sequence). The trim removed 7 bases at V and 5 bases at J, leaving 15 bases unmatched. The CDR3 DNA reads TGTGCCTCCACTAGGCGGGGGGAGGGATATGAGACCCAGTACTTC. Protein sequence: CASTRRGEGYETQYF.

DNA for the CDR3: TGTGCCAGCAGCGACAGGGTGGGCGAGCAGTACTTC. Residues: CASSDRVGEQYF. The rearrangement uses TRBV11-2 and TRBJ2-7, with 7 nucleotides matching TRBD1. The CDR3 runs to 12 residues. In germline, CDR1 is SGHAT, CDR2 FQNNGV. V shed 5 bases, J shed 6 bases, and the junction held 4 bases outside the gene matches. Based on the CDR3 plus reference TRBV11-2 and TRBJ2-7, the full variable domain is EAGVAQSPRYKIIEKRQSVAFWCNPISGHATLYWYQQILGQGPKLLIQFQNNGVVDDSQLPKDRFSAERLKGVDSTLKIQPAKLEDSAVYLCASSDRVGEQYFGPGTRLTVT.

For this clone: Other DNA sequences in the sample encode the same CDR3. V is TRBV7-9 and J is TRBJ2-7; 10 nucleotides match TRBD1. Germline V CDR1 and CDR2: SEHNR, FQNEAQ (reference sequence). The CDR3 has 15 amino acids. Trimming cost V 2 bases and J 2 bases; bases outside gene matches: 3. CDR3 sequence reads: CASSLWTGGTYEQYF. CDR3 DNA: TGTGCCAGCAGCTTATGGACAGGGGGGACCTACGAGCAGTACTTC.

The rearrangement links TRBV9 to TRBJ2-1; maybe TRBD1 (6 bases). The CDR3 runs 15 residues. The germline gives CDR1 SGDLS, CDR2 YYNGEE. V gave up 6 bases and J gave up 5 bases, with 18 bases separating them. This CDR3 reads CASTLGASLNNEQFF. The CDR3 DNA follows: TGTGCCAGCACCTTGGGGGCTAGCCTCAACAATGAGCAGTTCTTC.

The chain uses TRBV6-1 and TRBJ1-2; 7 nucleotides agree with TRBD1. Trimming took 6 bases from V and 4 from J; bases not matched to a gene: 8. The CDR3 length is 14 residues. The germline V gene has CDR1 MNHNS and CDR2 SASEGT. The CDR3 loop is CASREGQWGYGYTF. In nucleotides, the CDR3 is TGTGCCAGCAGGGAGGGACAGTGGGGCTATGGCTACACCTTC.

This chain uses TRBV5-1 with TRBJ2-1, with 16 positions matching TRBD2. This CDR3 is 18 amino acids long. The germline V gene encodes CDR1 SGHRS and CDR2 YFSETQ. Trimming removed 4 bases from V and 7 bases from J; junction bases left unmatched: 11. Here the CDR3 DNA reads TGCGCCAGCAGCCGCGGGACAACGGGACTAGCGGGAGGGAATGAGCAGTTCTTC. It translates to CASSRGTTGLAGGNEQFF.

The chain employs TRBV10-1 and TRBJ2-2; D gene unclear. Trimming took 0 bases from V and 0 from J, leaving 8 bases between them. The CDR3 spans 16 residues. From germline, CDR1 is WNHNN and CDR2 SYGVQD (reference sequence). This CDR3 reads CASSESYGANTGELFF. The CDR3 DNA sequence: TGCGCCAGCAGTGAGTCGTACGGCGCGAACACCGGGGAGCTGTTTTTT.

The chain recombines TRBV4-3 with TRBJ1-6, with 10 positions matching TRBD1. Germline CDR1 reads LGHNA; CDR2 reads YSLEER. The CDR3 is 16 amino acids. The trim removed 3 bases at V and 10 bases at J, leaving 9 bases unmatched. This CDR3 reads CASSQGTGEWRSPLHF. The CDR3 bases are TGCGCCAGCAGCCAGGGGACAGGGGAATGGAGATCACCCCTCCACTTT.

The V and J genes are TRBV29-1 and TRBJ2-1; no definite D call. From germline, CDR1 is SQVTM and CDR2 ANQGSEA. V was trimmed by 0 bases and J by 6 bases, leaving 6 bases between them. The CDR3 contains 12 residues. Here the CDR3 reads CSVEESGNEQFF. The CDR3 DNA reads TGCAGCGTTGAAGAGTCGGGCAATGAGCAGTTCTTC.

The chain employs TRBV27 and TRBJ2-1; TRBD2 is a possible D gene (5 bases). The CDR3 sequence is 14 residues long. Germline loops: CDR1 MNHEY, CDR2 SMNVEV (reference sequence). V was clipped by 4 bases and J by 0 bases, with 7 bases between them. DNA for the CDR3: TGTGCCAGCAGTTCGACTAACTCCTACAATGAGCAGTTCTTC. As protein: CASSSTNSYNEQFF.

The V gene is TRBV6-1, the J gene TRBJ1-3; D ambiguous. CDR3 length equals 15 residues. Per germline, CDR1 MNHNS and CDR2 SASEGT. Trimming stripped 3 bases from V and 0 bases from J, with 9 bases between. In DNA form, the CDR3 reads TGTGCCAGCAGTGAGGGCAGCTTCTCTGGAAACACCATATATTTT. Protein sequence: CASSEGSFSGNTIYF.

To note about this clone: A read error may account for a junction end that differs from germline. The chain has TRBV4-1 and TRBJ2-3; possible D gene TRBD2, 6 bases. Germline-derived CDR1 and CDR2 are MGHRA and YSYEKL. The CDR3 is 12 residues long. CDR3 nucleotides: TGCGCCAGCAGCCAAGAGGGACTTGCCCGTAATTTT. Its protein is CASSQEGLARNF.

The rearrangement joins TRBV7-9 to TRBJ2-2, with D perhaps TRBD1 or TRBD2 (5 bases each). The CDR3 totals 17 residues. The V gene lost 5 bases and the J gene lost 0 bases, with 16 bases spanning the gap. Germline V gives CDR1 SEHNR, CDR2 FQNEAQ (reference sequence). The CDR3 here is CASSPPRGPSNTGELFF. The CDR3 DNA reads TGTGCCAGCAGCCCCCCGAGGGGACCCTCGAACACCGGGGAGCTGTTTTTT.

The chain couples TRBV19 to TRBJ1-2; D remains ambiguous. This CDR3 spans 14 amino acids. CDR1 is LNHDA and CDR2 is SQIVND in the germline V gene (reference sequence). The V and J ends lost 9 bases and 1 base respectively, with 15 bases between them. CDR3 DNA sequence: TGTGCCAGCCGGGATCTTAGCCGTAACTATGGCTACACCTTC. Translation gives CASRDLSRNYGYTF. The full variable domain, its missing parts supplied by reference TRBV19 and TRBJ1-2, is DGGITQSPKYLFRKEGQNVTLSCEQNLNHDAMYWYRQDPGQGLRLIYYSQIVNDFQKGDIAEGYSVSREKKESFPLTVTSAQKNPTAFYLCASRDLSRNYGYTFGSGTRLTVV.

The chain combines TRBV27 with TRBJ2-4; 8 nucleotides align to TRBD1. The CDR3 is made up of 15 amino acids. Germline values: CDR1 MNHEY, CDR2 SMNVEV (reference sequence). The V gene end was trimmed by 2 bases and the J gene end by 7 bases; junction bases not matched to a gene: 7. Written as DNA, the CDR3 is TGTGCCAGCAGTTTAAGTGCGCAGGGGGCGAACATTCAGTACTTC. Translation: CASSLSAQGANIQYF.